The 27 T cell receptor beta chains given below trace back to one sample, sequenced in a study of radiotherapy plus CTLA-4 blockade in lung cancer. Assay used: immunoSEQ multiplex PCR; TCRdb lists only in-frame clones, some missing. The sample has roughly 42,000 clones; about four fifths are singletons. This sample comprised peripheral blood, obtained from a patient treated with radiotherapy plus ipilimumab. All receptors derive from a human donor with non-small cell lung cancer that progressed on radiotherapy plus ipilimumab.

This clone appeared once. V is TRBV18 and J is TRBJ1-4; 10 bases match TRBD1. Germline CDR1 is KGHSH and CDR2 is LQKENI. The CDR3 runs 15 residues. V shed 4 bases and J 6 bases; nucleotides not matched to a gene: 5. This chain's CDR3 is CASSQPGTGDEKLFF. Here the CDR3 DNA reads TGTGCCAGCTCACAACCAGGGACAGGGGATGAAAAACTGTTTTTT.

CDR3 region: CASSFWGGAEAFF. As DNA, the CDR3 is TGTGCCAGCAGCTTCTGGGGGGGGGCTGAAGCTTTCTTT. The chain has TRBV5-6 and TRBJ1-1; weak D call: TRBD1 (5 bases). This CDR3 is 13 amino acids long. Germline-derived CDR1 and CDR2 are SGHDT and YYEEEE. Trimming cost V 2 bases and J 6 bases, with 11 bases left between them. Drawing the rest from reference TRBV5-6 and TRBJ1-1, the complete variable domain is DAGVTQSPTHLIKTRGQQVTLRCSPKSGHDTVSWYQQALGQGPQFIFQYYEEEERQRGNFPDRFSGHQFPNYSSELNVNALLLGDSALYLCASSFWGGAEAFFGQGTRLTVV.

This chain connects TRBV19 to TRBJ1-1, with D tentatively TRBD1 (6 bases). Trimming pared 10 bases from V and 4 bases from J, leaving 16 bases between. CDR3 length: 13 amino acids. Germline assignment: CDR1 LNHDA and CDR2 SQIVND (reference sequence). In DNA form, the CDR3 reads TGTGCCATTCGGGGGGCGGTGGGCACTGAAGCTTTCTTT. Its protein is CAIRGAVGTEAFF.

The rearrangement joins TRBV9 to TRBJ2-7, with 8 bases aligning to TRBD2. CDR1 and CDR2 (germline): SGDLS, YYNGEE. Unmatched junction bases numbered 8, after V lost 4 bases and J lost 2 bases. This CDR3 is 15 amino acids long. The CDR3 region has the DNA TGTGCCAGCAGCTCCAGCGGGGGCTTGCCCTACGAGCAGTACTTC. Its protein is CASSSSGGLPYEQYF.

The chain employs TRBV9 and TRBJ2-2; D not resolved. This CDR3 spans 16 amino acids. Trimming pared 3 bases from V and 5 bases from J, leaving 17 bases between. CDR1 is SGDLS and CDR2 is YYNGEE in the germline V gene. The CDR3 loop reads CASSGQVSAQTGELFF. Here the CDR3 DNA reads TGTGCCAGCAGCGGCCAGGTGTCGGCCCAAACCGGGGAGCTGTTTTTT.

The chain joins TRBV2 to TRBJ1-6, with 7 bases fitting TRBD1. The V segment lost 6 bases and the J segment 10 bases; nucleotides outside the gene matches: 12. Looked up from germline, CDR1 is SNHLY and CDR2 is FYNNEI. The CDR3 covers 15 residues. The CDR3 here is CASRPDRAGRSPLHF. CDR3 nucleotide sequence: TGTGCCAGCAGACCAGACAGGGCGGGTCGATCACCCCTCCACTTT.

This chain links TRBV13 with TRBJ1-2; a possible D gene is TRBD1 (5 bases). The CDR3 contains 13 residues. V was shortened by 1 base and J by 4 bases, with 7 bases between the two germline ends. The germline CDR1 and CDR2 sequences are PRHDT and FYEKMQ (reference sequence). The CDR3 DNA reads TGTGCCAGCAGCTTAGACAGGTTCTATGGCTACACCTTC. Translated, it gives CASSLDRFYGYTF.

The CDR3 spells CASSGGQGGTGKLFF. The CDR3 DNA follows: TGTGCCAGCAGTGGGGGACAGGGTGGTACGGGAAAACTGTTTTTT. This chain uses TRBV6-1 with TRBJ1-4; the match to TRBD1 covers 9 bases. The CDR3 is 15 amino acids. J was trimmed by 10 bases and V by 4 bases; bases with no gene match: 10. CDR1 MNHNS and CDR2 SASEGT come from the germline V gene.

The CDR3 bases are TGTGCCAGCAGCCAAGGTGGGCCGACTAGCGGGGGCCTGAACACCGGGGAGCTGTTTTTT. Translated: CASSQGGPTSGGLNTGELFF. The V and J genes are TRBV7-8 and TRBJ2-2; 12 positions agree with TRBD2. Germline V lookup: CDR1 SGHVS, CDR2 FQNEAQ. CDR3 length: 20 amino acids. The V and J ends lost 5 bases and 1 base, in that order; junction bases with no gene match: 14.

The chain is built from TRBV7-8 and TRBJ2-6; D is uncertain. V was clipped by 5 bases and J by 0 bases, with 5 bases between them. The CDR3 length is 14 residues. In germline, CDR1 is SGHVS, CDR2 FQNEAQ. The CDR3 DNA follows: TGTGCCAGCAGCCGTTACTCTGGGGCCAACGTCCTGACTTTC. This gives the protein CASSRYSGANVLTF.

There are a few counts of this clone. CDR3 loop: CASSSETGTNTEAFF. The CDR3 nucleotides read TGTGCCAGCAGTTCGGAGACAGGGACGAACACTGAAGCTTTCTTT. J is TRBJ1-1 and V is TRBV27; 7 positions agree with TRBD1. This CDR3 is 15 amino acids long. V lost 4 bases and J lost 1; bases outside the gene matches: 6. The germline V gene encodes CDR1 MNHEY and CDR2 SMNVEV (reference sequence).

The chain links TRBV7-6 to TRBJ2-3, with D uncertain. V lost 6 bases and J 7 bases, leaving 8 bases between the germline ends. This CDR3 is built from 11 residues. Germline CDR1 reads SGHVS; CDR2 reads FNYEAQ. In DNA form, the CDR3 reads TGTGCCAGCAGTTCTAGTAATACGCAGTATTTT. Its translation: CASSSSNTQYF.

V is TRBV7-2 and J is TRBJ1-6, with D perhaps TRBD1 (6 bases). The CDR3 is 15 residues long. Trimming took 1 base from V and 5 from J, leaving 9 bases between them. Germline V gene data show CDR1 as SGHTA and CDR2 as FQGNSA. CDR3 in DNA: TGTGCCAGCAGCTTAGGGCAGGGGAATAATTCACCCCTCCACTTT. It yields the protein CASSLGQGNNSPLHF.

This clone was observed a handful of times. The rearrangement joins TRBV5-5 to TRBJ2-1; 10 nucleotides match TRBD1. The length of the CDR3 is 19 residues. Looked up from germline, CDR1 is SGHKS and CDR2 is YYEKEE (reference sequence). J gave up 2 bases and V 1 base, and 12 bases lay outside the gene matches. DNA of the CDR3: TGTGCCAGCAGCTTGCAGGGGGACAGGGGAGGTCAAGCCTACAATGAGCAGTTCTTC. The encoded protein is CASSLQGDRGGQAYNEQFF. Looking up the rest from reference TRBV5-5 and TRBJ2-1 gives the full variable domain: DAGVTQSPTHLIKTRGQQVTLRCSPISGHKSVSWYQQVLGQGPQFIFQYYEKEERGRGNFPDRFSARQFPNYSSELNVNALLLGDSALYLCASSLQGDRGGQAYNEQFFGPGTRLTVL.

This clone was seen more than once but under ten times. This likely came from a read error, as a far larger clone is one base away. Additional DNA sequences in this sample encode the identical CDR3. V gene TRBV6-6 combines with J gene TRBJ1-4, with D unresolved. The CDR3 runs to 13 residues. The germline CDR1 and CDR2 sequences are MNHNY and SVGAGI (reference sequence). The CDR3 region is CASSGRMYEKLFF. CDR3 nucleotide sequence: TGTGCCAGCAGTGGCAGGATGTATGAAAAATTGTTTTTT.

CDR3 sequence: CSVEVGGLFNEQFF. For the CDR3, the DNA is TGCAGCGTTGAGGTGGGGGGGCTCTTCAATGAGCAGTTCTTC. This chain links TRBV29-1 with TRBJ2-1; perhaps TRBD2 as D (7 bases). CDR1 is SQVTM, CDR2 ANQGSEA, per germline. Between the trimmed V and J ends, which lost 3 bases and 6 bases, there was a span of 15 bases. The CDR3 contains 14 residues.

This chain connects TRBV7-6 to TRBJ2-3, with 11 bases fitting TRBD1. V trimming: 5 bases; J trimming: 5 bases; junction bases outside the gene matches: 12. CDR3 length equals 17 residues. Germline V CDR1 and CDR2: SGHVS, FNYEAQ. The DNA for the CDR3 is TGTGCCAGCAGCACATATCTCCGGACAGGGGGCCAAGATACGCAGTATTTT. Its protein product is CASSTYLRTGGQDTQYF.

There are a few counts of this clone. V and J are TRBV6-1 and TRBJ1-2; 7 bases map to TRBD1. Germline lookup yields CDR1 MNHNS and CDR2 SASEGT. CDR3 size: 14 residues. Unmatched junction bases numbered 8, after V lost 6 bases and J lost 4 bases. CDR3 in DNA: TGTGCCAGCAGAAACAGGGGCAGCGGCTATGGCTACACCTTC. It specifies CASRNRGSGYGYTF.

The chain employs TRBV29-1 and TRBJ1-5; D is unresolved. Trimming pared 6 bases from V and 3 bases from J, leaving 12 bases between. CDR1 is SQVTM, CDR2 ANQGSEA, per germline. There are 13 residues in the CDR3. CDR3 region: CSVAGHLNQPQHF. CDR3 nucleotides: TGCAGCGTGGCGGGTCACCTCAATCAGCCCCAGCATTTT.

This clone showed up just a few times. The chain combines TRBV15 with TRBJ2-5; D is perhaps TRBD2 (6 bases). Germline V CDR1 and CDR2: LNHNV, YYDKDF (reference sequence). Trimming removed 9 bases from V and 1 base from J, with 18 bases in between. This CDR3 spans 15 amino acids. The CDR3 DNA follows: TGTGCCACTATAGAAGCCGCGGGGCCCCAAGAGACCCAGTACTTC. It encodes CATIEAAGPQETQYF.

This clone is categorized as medium-sized. The chain uses TRBV6-1 and TRBJ1-2; 10 nucleotides line up with TRBD1. Germline CDR1 is MNHNS and CDR2 is SASEGT. Unmatched junction bases numbered 8, after V lost 4 bases and J lost 6 bases. The CDR3 contains 15 residues. CDR3 sequence: CASSGQGARDNGYTF. CDR3 DNA: TGTGCCAGCAGTGGACAGGGGGCGCGTGATAATGGCTACACCTTC.

The CDR3 spells CASSFYTEGADTQYF. CDR3 bases: TGTGCCAGCAGTTTCTACACCGAGGGGGCGGATACGCAGTATTTT. The V and J genes are TRBV27 and TRBJ2-3; 7 bases line up with TRBD1. The CDR3 has 15 amino acids. Germline CDR1 reads MNHEY; CDR2 reads SMNVEV (reference sequence). The J segment lost 6 bases and the V segment lost 3 bases, leaving 9 bases of the junction unmatched.

The chain uses TRBV25-1 and TRBJ1-4; D is undetermined. The CDR3 totals 13 residues. Trimming removed 2 bases at V and 8 bases at J, with 9 bases between. Germline V gene data show CDR1 as MGHDK and CDR2 as SYGVNS. The CDR3 DNA sequence: TGTGCCAGCAGTGAAAATAGTGCGGAAAAACTGTTTTTT. Residues: CASSENSAEKLFF.

Only a few counts were recorded for this clone. This chain links TRBV11-1 with TRBJ2-1; possibly TRBD2 for D (6 bases). The CDR3 length is 16 residues. In germline, CDR1 is SGHAT, CDR2 FQDESV (reference sequence). Trimming stripped 5 bases from V and 10 bases from J, with 24 bases between. CDR3 residues: CASSPPRGGLSGEQFF. As DNA, the CDR3 is TGTGCCAGCAGCCCCCCCCGGGGAGGCCTAAGCGGGGAGCAGTTCTTC.

The sample holds one count of this clone. The chain joins TRBV4-3 to TRBJ2-3; D is undetermined. Looked up from germline, CDR1 is LGHNA and CDR2 is YSLEER. The length of the CDR3 is 14 residues. Between the trimmed V and J ends, which lost 0 bases and 0 bases, there was a span of 4 bases. The CDR3 region is CASSQDPSTDTQYF. DNA of the CDR3: TGCGCCAGCAGCCAAGATCCGAGCACAGATACGCAGTATTTT.

The V and J genes are TRBV11-2 and TRBJ2-1, with 12 positions matching TRBD2. The junction had 13 bases not matched to a gene; V was cut back by 1 base and J by 12 bases. CDR3 length: 17 amino acids. Germline V lookup: CDR1 SGHAT, CDR2 FQNNGV. The CDR3 region has the DNA TGTGCCAGCAGCTTAGTCCCTTCACTAGCGGGGGGCCACTCGCAGTTCTTC. This gives the protein CASSLVPSLAGGHSQFF.

The chain carries TRBV19 and TRBJ1-1; D unclear. CDR1 and CDR2 from the germline V gene are LNHDA and SQIVND (reference sequence). V was shortened by 7 bases and J by 0 bases, with 21 bases between the two germline ends. The CDR3 totals 17 residues. The CDR3 spells CASTPRRGFAMNTEAFF. CDR3 DNA: TGTGCCAGTACCCCTCGGCGCGGTTTTGCCATGAACACTGAAGCTTTCTTT.